This TCR beta chain was profiled in a study of response to subunit inactivated influenza vaccine. The CDR3 is 14 amino acids. Germline assignment: CDR1 SGHVS and CDR2 FQNEAQ. Trimming left V 7 bases short and J 6 bases short, with 19 bases between. TCRdb independently ran MiXCR on the RT-PCR reads; one entry per CDR3 protein. Counted here are under 800,000 distinct CDR3 sequences, 11% to 15% occurring once; the ten biggest clones make up less than 7%. In this sample, this clonotype turned up a few times. The V call is TRBV7-8, the J call TRBJ2-7; tentatively, D is TRBD1 (7 bases). The TCR was taken from a man in his forties or fifties who received an inactivated influenza vaccine. The specimen comprised PBMCs from blood, sampled approximately 15 days before vaccination. CDR3 loop: CASIPNFQGGEQYF. CDR3 in DNA: TGTGCCAGCATTCCAAACTTCCAGGGGGGCGAGCAGTACTTC.